This TCR beta chain was identified in a study of PD-L1 blockade in urothelial cancer. About the study: Patients had received 0 to 3 prior chemotherapy regimens. Analysis of the blood was performed 3 weeks (second dose) and 6 weeks after treatment start. Median T cell yield per blood sample was 110,000 to 150,000 cells. Study-wide findings and caveats: For durable-benefit patients, tumor-associated blood clones expanded more at 3 weeks.

As for time point: pretreatment peripheral blood. Only one count was recorded for this clone. Its antigen remains unidentified. Measured with immunoSEQ multiplex PCR; TCRdb has only the in-frame clones, and not every one. The table lists 50,000 to 65,000 clones, around 81% of them singletons. The clonotype originates from a man between 65 and 85 years old with urothelial cancer. The sample in question was PBMCs, obtained around atezolizumab (anti-PD-L1) treatment.

In nucleotides, the CDR3 is TGTGCCAGCAGCTTATTTGGCGGGAGGGTCACAGATACGCAGTATTTT. Protein sequence: CASSLFGGRVTDTQYF. This chain uses TRBV7-2 with TRBJ2-3, with TRBD2 matching over 9 bases. The CDR3 extends over 16 amino acids. Germline CDR1 SGHTA, CDR2 FQGNSA. V lost 2 bases to trimming and J lost 2 bases; unmatched junction nucleotides: 5.